This T cell receptor beta chain appears in the sequencing data of a study of sequential checkpoint blockade in melanoma. Trimming left V 6 bases short and J 8 bases short, with 13 bases between. The CDR3 extends over 11 amino acids. Germline V gene data show CDR1 as SQVTM and CDR2 as ANQGSEA. Assay: immunoSEQ multiplex PCR; the TCRdb copy retains only in-frame clones and omits some. The sample carries roughly 20,000 clones, about 86% recorded once. Specified treatment: randomized to nivolumab then ipilimumab (arm A) or the reverse (arm B). This chain joins TRBV29-1 and TRBJ1-2; D remains unclear. The source of this sequence is a human donor with melanoma. The sample in question was CD8+ T cells sorted from blood (inferred from file names), obtained from a patient given nivolumab and ipilimumab in sequence. CDR3 coding DNA: TGCAGCGTGAGGGCGGAGGAGGGCTACACCTTC. This encodes CSVRAEEGYTF.